Listed below are T cell receptor beta chains from one sample, sequenced in a study of regulatory T cells in long-lasting Graves disease. TCRdb re-derived calls from the multiplex PCR reads in MiXCR, one entry per CDR3 protein. Among approximately 380,000 distinct CDR3 sequences listed, around 20% were seen once. The specimen was peripheral blood mononuclear cells (PBMCs), collected when the disease was refractory, from a patient treated with antithyroid drugs. The origin of the receptors is a female donor with Graves disease. The CDR3 runs from the conserved cysteine through the conserved F or W. A D gene is named only where the DNA matches it firmly. Clone size is given for some rows only: seen once, a few or many times, or a class if the clone is expanded.

V gene	clone size	J gene	D gene	CDR3 protein	CDR3 DNA
TRBV5-1	few	TRBJ2-7	-	CASSPGSVTYEQYF	TGCGCCAGCAGCCCAGGGTCGGTCACCTACGAGCAGTACTTC
TRBV6-2/TRBV6-3	once	TRBJ2-1	TRBD2	CASSYGLAGDFSYNEQFF	TGTGCCAGCAGTTACGGGCTAGCGGGAGACTTCTCCTACAATGAGCAGTTCTTC
TRBV30	-	TRBJ2-1	-	CAWNKRNSYNEQFF	TGTGCCTGGAATAAGCGGAACTCCTACAATGAGCAGTTCTTC
TRBV3-1	many	TRBJ1-4	-	CASSQFPSVEKLFF	TGTGCCAGCAGCCAATTCCCCTCGGTTGAAAAACTGTTTTTT
TRBV7-3	-	TRBJ1-3	-	CASSPTFGNTIYF	TGTGCCAGCAGCCCTACTTTTGGAAACACCATATATTTT
TRBV28	-	TRBJ2-3	-	CASSFLEDTQYF	TGTGCCAGCAGCTTTCTAGAAGATACGCAGTATTTT
TRBV7-9	-	TRBJ2-7	TRBD2	CASSLATTGTSVPYEQYF	TGTGCCAGCAGCTTGGCAACGACCGGGACTAGCGTACCCTACGAGCAGTACTTC
TRBV20-1	-	TRBJ2-7	TRBD1	CSARPLGTGSSYEQYF	TGCAGTGCTAGACCCCTTGGGACAGGCAGCTCCTACGAGCAGTACTTC
TRBV28	many	TRBJ2-7	TRBD2	CASSLLPSGSGSYEQYF	TGTGCCAGCAGTTTATTACCTAGCGGGAGTGGGAGCTACGAGCAGTACTTC
TRBV6-1	many	TRBJ1-1	-	CASSRVRGYTEAFF	TGTGCCAGCAGTCGCGTACGGGGGTACACTGAAGCTTTCTTT
TRBV20-1	-	TRBJ1-6	-	CSARNRVAYNSPLHF	TGCAGTGCTAGAAACAGGGTCGCCTATAATTCACCCCTCCACTTT
TRBV11-2	many	TRBJ2-7	TRBD1	CASRGQNSYEQYF	TGTGCCAGCAGGGGACAGAACTCCTACGAGCAGTACTTC
TRBV20-1	-	TRBJ1-1	TRBD1	CSATLPGQGYVNTEAFF	TGCAGTGCTACACTACCGGGACAGGGGTATGTGAACACTGAAGCTTTCTTT
TRBV7-8	many	TRBJ2-7	-	CASSRTGTIYEQYF	TGTGCCAGCAGTCGAACCGGGACCATCTACGAGCAGTACTTC
TRBV15	many	TRBJ2-6	-	CATSIGAGANVLTF	TGTGCCACCAGCATCGGGGCTGGGGCCAACGTCCTGACTTTC
TRBV4-2	few	TRBJ1-5	-	CASSQGDGLNQPQHF	TGTGCCAGCAGCCAGGGGGACGGACTCAATCAGCCCCAGCATTTT
TRBV20-1	-	TRBJ1-3	TRBD1	CIPGGQAGISGNTIYF	TGCATCCCCGGGGGACAGGCTGGCATCTCTGGAAACACCATATATTTT
TRBV28	-	TRBJ2-2	-	CASSLSGTQTGELFF	TGTGCCAGCAGTTTATCTGGGACACAGACCGGGGAGCTGTTTTTT
TRBV30	-	TRBJ1-5	-	CAWSVPGRSNQPQHF	TGTGCCTGGAGTGTACCCGGGAGGAGCAATCAGCCCCAGCATTTT
TRBV7-2	-	TRBJ2-6	TRBD1	CASSWQGARGANVLTF	TGTGCCAGCAGCTGGCAGGGGGCGCGGGGGGCCAACGTCCTGACTTTC
TRBV5-1	-	TRBJ2-6	-	CASRPGTSGANVLTF	TGCGCCAGCAGACCTGGGACATCCGGGGCCAACGTCCTGACTTTC
TRBV9	-	TRBJ2-7	-	CASSVGLVAYERYF	TGTGCCAGCAGCGTAGGTCTAGTCGCCTACGAGCGGTACTTC
TRBV7-2	-	TRBJ2-2	-	CASSLSVTGELFF	TGTGCCAGCAGCTTATCAGTCACCGGGGAGCTGTTTTTT
TRBV7-8	-	TRBJ1-1	-	CASSLPGPGPRNTEAFF	TGTGCCAGCAGCTTACCGGGGCCGGGTCCCAGGAACACTGAAGCTTTCTTT
TRBV6-1	many	TRBJ2-4	-	CASSEYLAGRNIQYF	TGTGCCAGCAGTGAATACTTGGCAGGGAGGAACATTCAGTACTTC
TRBV5-1	-	TRBJ2-7	TRBD2	CASSLDLAGDYEQYF	TGCGCCAGCAGCTTGGATCTAGCGGGAGACTACGAGCAGTACTTC
TRBV19	few	TRBJ1-1	TRBD1	CASRSGTGHTEAFF	TGTGCCAGTAGATCAGGGACAGGGCACACTGAAGCTTTCTTT
TRBV20-1	-	TRBJ2-7	-	CKGIRDTPTYEQYF	TGCAAAGGTATCCGGGACACACCAACCTACGAGCAGTACTTC
TRBV6-1	few	TRBJ2-5	TRBD2	CASSPGLAGRYF	TGTGCCAGCAGCCCAGGACTAGCGGGACGTTACTTC
TRBV6-1	-	TRBJ2-7	TRBD2	CASSPHMSGSPNEQYF	TGTGCCAGCAGTCCCCATATGAGCGGGAGCCCCAATGAGCAGTACTTC
TRBV7-3	-	TRBJ1-1	-	CASSNPPDTEAFF	TGTGCCAGCAGCAATCCCCCAGACACTGAAGCTTTCTTT
TRBV7-2	few	TRBJ2-7	TRBD2	CASSFSGRAPYEQYF	TGTGCCAGCAGCTTTAGCGGGAGGGCCCCCTACGAGCAGTACTTC
TRBV2	medium-sized	TRBJ1-2	-	CASTLGQRLTYGYTF	TGTGCCAGCACCCTCGGACAAAGGCTAACCTATGGCTACACCTTC
TRBV20-1	-	TRBJ2-4	TRBD1	CSAWDSVGFIQYF	TGCAGTGCTTGGGACAGCGTCGGTTTCATTCAGTACTTC
TRBV7-9	-	TRBJ1-3	-	CASSSSNTDVSGNTIYF	TGTGCCAGCAGCTCCTCAAATACAGACGTTTCTGGAAACACCATATATTTT
TRBV5-1	-	TRBJ1-1	-	CASRGRTLNTEAFF	TGCGCCAGCAGGGGCCGAACCCTGAACACTGAAGCTTTCTTT
TRBV12-3/TRBV12-4	many	TRBJ1-5	-	CASSLVAGRNQPQHF	TGTGCCAGCAGTTTAGTCGCGGGGAGGAATCAGCCCCAGCATTTT
TRBV24-1	-	TRBJ1-6	TRBD1	CATSVRDRCPNSPLHF	TGTGCCACCAGTGTCCGGGACAGGTGCCCTAATTCACCCCTCCACTTT
TRBV5-1	-	TRBJ2-2	-	CASSWDFITGELLF	TGCGCCAGCAGCTGGGACTTTATCACCGGGGAGCTGCTTTTT
TRBV20-1	-	TRBJ2-5	TRBD2	CSAPGGRAQTQYF	TGCAGTGCTCCTGGGGGGAGGGCGCAGACCCAGTACTTC
TRBV19	once	TRBJ2-5	-	CASSSIGGQETQYF	TGTGCCAGTAGTTCAATAGGGGGGCAAGAGACCCAGTACTTC
TRBV20-1	-	TRBJ2-7	TRBD2	CSARSGSRYEQYF	TGCAGTGCTCGGAGCGGGAGTCGGTACGAGCAGTACTTC
TRBV5-1	-	TRBJ2-2	TRBD2	CASTGTSGPNTGELFF	TGCGCCAGCACCGGGACTAGCGGCCCGAACACCGGGGAGCTGTTTTTT
TRBV11-1	many	TRBJ2-5	-	CASSLYSEETQYF	TGTGCCAGCAGCCTTTACTCTGAAGAGACCCAGTACTTC
TRBV10-3	few	TRBJ1-1	-	CAISDGGNTEAFF	TGTGCCATCAGTGATGGCGGGAACACTGAAGCTTTCTTT
TRBV19	once	TRBJ2-7	-	CASSIFRGYEQYF	TGTGCCAGTAGTATCTTCAGAGGCTACGAGCAGTACTTC
TRBV19	-	TRBJ2-3	TRBD2	CASSMLAGRFSTDTQYF	TGTGCCAGTAGTATGTTAGCGGGACGTTTTAGCACAGATACGCAGTATTTT
TRBV28	many	TRBJ2-7	TRBD1	CASSSPPDRVEGEQYF	TGTGCCAGCAGTTCCCCACCCGACAGGGTTGAAGGCGAGCAGTACTTC
TRBV6-5	-	TRBJ1-3	-	CASSYTSGNTIYF	TGTGCCAGCAGTTACACATCTGGAAACACCATATATTTT
TRBV2	few	TRBJ1-1	TRBD1	CASRQLDRGNTEAFF	TGTGCCAGCAGGCAGCTTGACAGGGGGAACACTGAAGCTTTCTTT
TRBV2	many	TRBJ2-7	-	CASSGSPVMEQYF	TGTGCCAGCAGTGGTTCCCCGGTTATGGAGCAGTACTTC
TRBV30	many	TRBJ2-7	-	CAWSIAASYEQYF	TGTGCCTGGAGTATAGCGGCCTCCTACGAGCAGTACTTC
TRBV7-2	many	TRBJ2-7	TRBD2	CASRQTSGTYEQYF	TGTGCCAGCAGGCAGACTAGCGGAACCTACGAGCAGTACTTC
TRBV12-3/TRBV12-4	many	TRBJ2-5	-	CASSLYMETQYF	TGTGCCAGCAGCTTATATATGGAGACCCAGTACTTC
TRBV7-3	-	TRBJ1-1	-	CASSKDTLNTEAFF	TGTGCCAGCAGCAAGGACACGCTGAACACTGAAGCTTTCTTT